This T cell receptor beta chain was obtained from a study of cytomegalovirus exposure and HLA in healthy donors (dated by TCRdb to about 2017). With regard to the full study: An earlier analysis of approximately 600 of the donors reported approximately 290 Gb of sequence data and some 100 million unique TCR beta sequences from roughly 180 million T cells. Approximately 310 gigabases of sequencing data and 80 million or so unique TCR sequences were included in an early release covering about 700 HLA-typed donors. HLA typing included class I and class II loci at four-digit resolution. In addition to the first cohort of approximately 650 subjects, a separate validation cohort of 120 different subjects was used. On average, roughly 240,000 unique TCR beta nucleotide sequences were sequenced per donor among more than 350 genotyped donors of the cohort, with around 19% of those sequences being non-productive. Typing coverage differed by locus: A, B, C, DRB1 and DQB1 were typed in about 629-640 donors, DQA1 in about 550, DPA1 in over 600, and DPB1 in 450 to 480. The study aimed to test whether signatures of past pathogen exposure could be identified by cataloging public T cell receptors. The genetic ancestry cluster associated with self-reported Caucasian donors included 81% of the roughly 400 genotyped donors. The later analysis used no new phenotypic data to find candidate immune exposures, relying instead on TCR beta sequences and their occurrence across donors. To study patterns of TCR occurrence, a later analysis re-analyzed previously published TCR beta repertoires from around 660 donors and added high-resolution HLA genotyping. The study combined high-throughput TCR immunosequencing, statistical association of individual TCRs with disease status, and machine learning to predict cytomegalovirus infection status. In an earlier analysis of roughly 580 of the donors, high-throughput TCR beta sequencing was used to judge whether each TCR beta V gene segment behaved as functional or pseudogenic. Genome-wide SNP genotypes for about three fifths of the roughly 670 donors were used in a later genetic analysis, which treated that subset as a discovery cohort. All discovery cohort repertoires had been generated using a single sequencing platform. The study profiled the T cell repertoires of around 700 subjects by immunosequencing and related them to cytomegalovirus serostatus. Donor age, sex, ethnicity and CMV serostatus were compiled alongside the repertoire data. Five DR-DQ haplotypes were treated as single units for association and clustering because of strong linkage in the cohort.

Library prep was done by the immunoSEQ multiplex PCR assay. For the multiplex PCR, a mixture combining 60 forward primers for TCR Vbeta segments and 13 reverse primers for TCR Jbeta segments was used. The CDR3 region of rearranged TCR beta genes was amplified from genomic DNA by a multiplex PCR assay. On the Illumina HiSeq System, the amplified TCR beta libraries were sequenced as 87-base-pair reads. For the original study's pipeline: In a later analysis, tens of millions of unique TCR beta chains were counted across the 500 to 850 repertoires, and approximately 11 million of these chains were shared by at least two donors. A nearest-neighbor algorithm error-corrected the raw reads and collapsed the reads into unique sequences, merging closely related sequences to remove PCR and sequencing errors. To assign V, D and J gene segments, CDR3 sequences were aligned to IMGT reference sequences. For a sequence to be retained, a match of at least six nucleotides to both a V gene segment and a J gene segment was required. A rearrangement counted as productive if the CDR3 had no stop codons and remained in frame with V and J, and every other rearrangement counted as non-productive. CDR3 was defined according to IMGT convention as the region running from the second conserved V-encoded cysteine to the conserved J-encoded phenylalanine. The earlier analysis of roughly 590 of the donors excluded sequences that lacked an unambiguous match to a single V gene segment. In an earlier analysis of 587 of the donors, V segments were called functional above 56.7% productive rearrangements and were called segregating when the between-donor standard deviation exceeded 5%. A statistical classification framework was built to diagnose cytomegalovirus status from the catalog of TCR beta chain sequences. In a later analysis, TCR nucleotide sequences were compared against IMGT/GENE-DB human TR gene sequences so that V and J genes could be assigned. In a later analysis, CDR3 sequences and most-parsimonious VDJ recombination scenarios were assigned using the TCRdist pipeline. A later analysis defined each TCR beta chain by its CDR3 amino acid sequence plus V-gene family, and excluded reads lacking a unique V-gene family. A later analysis removed several hundred highly shared, low-generation-probability nucleotide sequences to deal with suspected cross-contamination and a sequencing artifact. For each public chain, a later analysis derived a clonal expansion index from normalized ranks of inferred template counts within each repertoire. In a later analysis, generation probabilities were computed with a VDJ recombination model fitted to out-of-frame rearrangements, and the resulting probabilities were checked against IGoR. A later analysis scored TCR-TCR, TCR-HLA and TCR-CMV co-occurrence with hypergeometric tests, applying a repertoire-size bias correction to TCR pairs. A later analysis estimated false discovery rates by permuting HLA or CMV assignments 20 times. In a later analysis, co-occurring TCRs were grouped using DBSCAN, with TCRdist sequence similarity added in when clustering inside HLA-allele-positive subsets. Repertoires with fewer than 30,000 or more than 120,000 public chains, plus five repertoires with anomalous nucleotide sharing, were excluded from co-occurrence clustering. TCRdb stores this immuneACCESS table with in-frame sequences only. Part of the clones is absent; in the studies checked, under half of the shortfall reflects unresolved V genes, and no reason is known for the rest. D and trimming come from the DNA, and the V and J calls and clone size come from that table. The sample data list around 63,000 clones, and roughly 80% of these were observed just once. The leading ten clones occupy just under 3% of the sample.

Of note for this clone: It lacks a known antigen. At one of its ends the junction is not consistent with the germline gene, which may arise from a read error.

The cohort consisted of 650 to 850 healthy bone marrow donors. At the time of sampling, every cohort member was nominally healthy, though immune exposures that went unrecorded were likely present. The donor was CMV seronegative and belonged to the group of 380 or so seronegative cohort members. Every donor gave a peripheral blood sample, and the peripheral blood mononuclear cells from that sample were used for TCR beta sequencing. The Qiagen DNeasy Blood Extraction Kit was used to extract genomic DNA from the blood cell samples. General conclusions and limits of the study: In an earlier analysis of approximately 590 of the donors, most TCR beta V segments were observed in productive rearrangements about 90% or about 30% of the time, broadly matching IMGT annotations. A total of fewer than 200 TCR beta chains were listed by the study as associated with cytomegalovirus. Most TCR sequences were seen in very few donors, while some public TCRs were found in many individuals. The 87-base-pair reads could not distinguish some IMGT-functional V segments, including TRBV6-2 and TRBV6-3, so those segments were excluded. A later analysis reported that several top co-occurrence clusters appeared linked to parvovirus B19, influenza, CMV and Epstein-Barr virus. At a false discovery rate of 0.05, a later analysis linked around 17,000 TCR beta sequences to specific HLA alleles. Because HLA typing was unavailable for some donors at each locus, only the typed subset was used in association tests. A later genetic analysis associated a missense DCLRE1C variant with V-gene and J-gene trimming of TCR beta chains, and an independent cohort replicated the association. CMV serostatus was the only immune exposure information available for the cohort. A cluster of highly shared sequence variants was judged likely to represent a technical artifact of the sequencing pipeline. Assigning TCR associations to individual alleles was difficult when HLA alleles, especially DR and DQ, strongly co-occurred. Three of the identified cytomegalovirus-associated TCR beta chains were confirmed in vitro to be specific for cytomegalovirus antigens. In a later analysis, TCR association rates were found to vary across HLA loci, with the most associated TCRs seen for DRB1 alleles and the fewest for HLA-C alleles. Correlated functional status among segregating V segments might be attributable to linkage disequilibrium, but an unknown experimental factor could not be ruled out. In this cohort, only TCR beta chains were sequenced, and detectable features were limited by the absence of alpha or paired-chain data. Cytomegalovirus status was reported to be diagnosed by the classifier with high specificity and sensitivity in both the original and validation cohorts. A further reported finding was that TCR beta sequences accurately predicted the HLA-A and HLA-B alleles for most subjects in the first cohort. Roughly uniform sequencing depth across donors was assumed in presence/absence analyses, although this assumption may not hold. Seventeen rarely observed V segments, including chromosome 9 orphons, were excluded from the earlier analysis of about 500 of the donors because counts were too low. It was suggested by the authors that the approach could potentially be generalized to other disease states and immunological phenotypes. In a later analysis, HLA-associated TCR beta chains were found to be more clonally expanded and to have lower generation probabilities than equally common non-associated chains. In a later analysis, most CMV-associated TCR beta chains were found to appear HLA-restricted, with HLA associations seemingly driven largely by CMV exposure. Compared with the roughly 700-donor mean, donors in an Asian-associated ancestry cluster had fewer N-insertions in productive TCRs, according to a later genetic analysis.

CDR3 length: 13 amino acids, cysteine to phenylalanine. Only the CDR3 DNA stays, 39 bases, in frame from base 1. Sequences SEHNR (CDR1) and FQNEAQ (CDR2) are obtained from the germline V gene (reference sequence). The receptor was isolated from a woman in her twenties or thirties in good health and CMV-seronegative. The sequence joins TRBV7-9 to TRBJ2-7; TRBD2 matches 10 bases in the middle. The source material was PBMCs. The CDR3 sequence is CSSLLAGAYEQYF. In nucleotides, the sequence is TGTTCCAGCCTCCTAGCGGGGGCCTACGAGCAGTACTTC.